The sequence of this T cell receptor (beta chain) was determined in a study of beta chain features in type 1 diabetes. Study context: All samples yielded some 100,000,000 examined sorted cells. General observations from the study: The analysis here could not establish whether HLA type shapes TCRB rearrangement. More deletions and fewer insertions at VDJ junctions were seen in type 1 diabetes patients. Shorter TCRB CDR3s, moderately but significantly so, were found in Type 1 diabetes patients in all four CD4+ subsets.

Isolated RNA was reverse transcribed in full, so expressed TCRB transcripts were sequenced. The data were produced by immunoSEQ multiplex PCR, yet TCRdb's version contains in-frame clones alone and is incomplete. Of more than 550,000 clones in the sample, over 11% are singletons; the top ten hold roughly 0.04%. Cells sorted by CD45RO/CCR7/CD25/CD127/CD95/CD27 comprised CD4+ naive, central memory, regulatory and stem cell-like memory cells. With respect to this clone: Its antigen is unknown.

This CDR3 comprises 16 residues. With 8 bases clipped from V and 4 bases from J, the junction kept 15 bases outside the gene matches. Germline loops: CDR1 MGHDK, CDR2 SYGVNS. The sequence derives from a young man with type 1 diabetes. The chain joins TRBV25-1 to TRBJ2-5, with 8 positions matching TRBD1. The sequenced sample was naive CD4+ T cells from blood. The CDR3 DNA follows: TGTGCCAGCCGCGCCCTTATGGGACAGGCCAGAGAGACCCAGTACTTC. Its translation: CASRALMGQARETQYF.